These T cell receptor beta chains were read from a single sample in a study of T cell responses to AZD1222 COVID-19 vaccine. Here immunoSEQ multiplex PCR was the method, and the copy in TCRdb shows in-frame clones only, minus some. The sample gives about 84,000 clones, roughly 85% of which show up once; roughly 10% is in the top ten. Sequences were derived from peripheral blood, sampled 28 days after the second AZD1222 dose. The source is an adult who received the AZD1222 COVID-19 vaccine. The CDR3 runs from the conserved cysteine through the conserved F or W. A D gene is named only where the DNA matches it firmly. Only some rows state a clone size, as once, few, many or a class for expanded clones.

TRBJ1-2	few	-	TRBV3-1/TRBV3-2	CASSPQDGGYTF	TGTGCCAGCAGCCCCCAGGATGGTGGCTACACCTTC
TRBJ2-3	few	-	TRBV6-2/TRBV6-3	CASSEQEDTQYF	TGTGCCAGCAGCGAACAGGAAGATACGCAGTATTTT
TRBJ1-2	once	TRBD1	TRBV6-2/TRBV6-3	CASSYGTGFYGYTF	TGTGCCAGCAGTTACGGGACAGGGTTCTATGGCTACACCTTC
TRBJ1-4	once	-	TRBV25-1	CASSEAGGREKLFF	TGTGCCAGCAGTGAAGCGGGGGGCCGAGAAAAACTGTTTTTT
TRBJ1-1	-	TRBD1	TRBV19	CASHRVETGAEAFF	TGTGCCAGTCACCGGGTGGAAACAGGGGCGGAAGCTTTCTTT
TRBJ1-5	-	-	TRBV10-3	CAISAAGASNQPQHF	TGTGCCATCAGTGCCGCAGGGGCCAGCAATCAGCCCCAGCATTTT
TRBJ1-6	-	-	TRBV28	CASSLSGRGGSPLHF	TGTGCCAGCAGTTTATCGGGCCGGGGAGGTTCACCCCTCCACTTT
TRBJ2-7	-	TRBD1	TRBV18	CASSPRDRLYEQYF	TGTGCCAGCTCACCCCGGGACAGACTCTACGAGCAGTACTTC
TRBJ2-1	-	-	TRBV5-6	CASSSGQGGSYNEQFF	TGTGCCAGCAGCTCGGGGCAGGGAGGCTCCTACAATGAGCAGTTCTTC
TRBJ2-6	-	TRBD1	TRBV7-2	CASSLGGTGASGANVLTF	TGTGCCAGCAGCTTAGGCGGGACAGGGGCCTCTGGGGCCAACGTCCTGACTTTC
TRBJ1-2	once	-	TRBV19	CASGRGSGYTF	TGTGCCAGTGGACGCGGGAGTGGCTACACCTTC
TRBJ1-2	-	-	TRBV29-1	CSVRPDLRGYTF	TGCAGCGTTCGACCGGATTTGAGGGGCTACACCTTC
TRBJ1-2	-	TRBD1	TRBV4-1	CASSQPDRGEGYTF	TGCGCCAGCAGCCAACCGGACAGGGGCGAAGGCTACACCTTC
TRBJ1-4	-	TRBD1	TRBV7-2	CASSQRDRRGEKLFF	TGTGCCAGCAGCCAGAGGGACAGGCGGGGAGAAAAACTGTTTTTT
TRBJ1-4	-	-	TRBV28	CASTGSNEKLFF	TGTGCCAGCACCGGATCTAATGAAAAACTGTTTTTT
TRBJ2-2	-	-	TRBV24-1	CATSDLQVGPGELFF	TGTGCCACCAGTGATTTGCAAGTGGGGCCCGGGGAGCTGTTTTTT
TRBJ2-1	-	-	TRBV3-1/TRBV3-2	CAGASLRGPYNEQFF	TGTGCCGGAGCCTCACTGCGGGGCCCCTACAATGAGCAGTTCTTC
TRBJ2-5	-	-	TRBV14	CASSQGRVGETQYF	TGTGCCAGCAGCCAAGGACGGGTGGGAGAGACCCAGTACTTC
TRBJ2-2	-	TRBD2	TRBV7-2	CASSRGGNTGELFF	TGTGCCAGCTCTCGGGGGGGGAACACCGGGGAGCTGTTTTTT
TRBJ1-5	-	-	TRBV6-6	CASRPVVNQPQHF	TGTGCCAGCAGACCGGTGGTCAATCAGCCCCAGCATTTT